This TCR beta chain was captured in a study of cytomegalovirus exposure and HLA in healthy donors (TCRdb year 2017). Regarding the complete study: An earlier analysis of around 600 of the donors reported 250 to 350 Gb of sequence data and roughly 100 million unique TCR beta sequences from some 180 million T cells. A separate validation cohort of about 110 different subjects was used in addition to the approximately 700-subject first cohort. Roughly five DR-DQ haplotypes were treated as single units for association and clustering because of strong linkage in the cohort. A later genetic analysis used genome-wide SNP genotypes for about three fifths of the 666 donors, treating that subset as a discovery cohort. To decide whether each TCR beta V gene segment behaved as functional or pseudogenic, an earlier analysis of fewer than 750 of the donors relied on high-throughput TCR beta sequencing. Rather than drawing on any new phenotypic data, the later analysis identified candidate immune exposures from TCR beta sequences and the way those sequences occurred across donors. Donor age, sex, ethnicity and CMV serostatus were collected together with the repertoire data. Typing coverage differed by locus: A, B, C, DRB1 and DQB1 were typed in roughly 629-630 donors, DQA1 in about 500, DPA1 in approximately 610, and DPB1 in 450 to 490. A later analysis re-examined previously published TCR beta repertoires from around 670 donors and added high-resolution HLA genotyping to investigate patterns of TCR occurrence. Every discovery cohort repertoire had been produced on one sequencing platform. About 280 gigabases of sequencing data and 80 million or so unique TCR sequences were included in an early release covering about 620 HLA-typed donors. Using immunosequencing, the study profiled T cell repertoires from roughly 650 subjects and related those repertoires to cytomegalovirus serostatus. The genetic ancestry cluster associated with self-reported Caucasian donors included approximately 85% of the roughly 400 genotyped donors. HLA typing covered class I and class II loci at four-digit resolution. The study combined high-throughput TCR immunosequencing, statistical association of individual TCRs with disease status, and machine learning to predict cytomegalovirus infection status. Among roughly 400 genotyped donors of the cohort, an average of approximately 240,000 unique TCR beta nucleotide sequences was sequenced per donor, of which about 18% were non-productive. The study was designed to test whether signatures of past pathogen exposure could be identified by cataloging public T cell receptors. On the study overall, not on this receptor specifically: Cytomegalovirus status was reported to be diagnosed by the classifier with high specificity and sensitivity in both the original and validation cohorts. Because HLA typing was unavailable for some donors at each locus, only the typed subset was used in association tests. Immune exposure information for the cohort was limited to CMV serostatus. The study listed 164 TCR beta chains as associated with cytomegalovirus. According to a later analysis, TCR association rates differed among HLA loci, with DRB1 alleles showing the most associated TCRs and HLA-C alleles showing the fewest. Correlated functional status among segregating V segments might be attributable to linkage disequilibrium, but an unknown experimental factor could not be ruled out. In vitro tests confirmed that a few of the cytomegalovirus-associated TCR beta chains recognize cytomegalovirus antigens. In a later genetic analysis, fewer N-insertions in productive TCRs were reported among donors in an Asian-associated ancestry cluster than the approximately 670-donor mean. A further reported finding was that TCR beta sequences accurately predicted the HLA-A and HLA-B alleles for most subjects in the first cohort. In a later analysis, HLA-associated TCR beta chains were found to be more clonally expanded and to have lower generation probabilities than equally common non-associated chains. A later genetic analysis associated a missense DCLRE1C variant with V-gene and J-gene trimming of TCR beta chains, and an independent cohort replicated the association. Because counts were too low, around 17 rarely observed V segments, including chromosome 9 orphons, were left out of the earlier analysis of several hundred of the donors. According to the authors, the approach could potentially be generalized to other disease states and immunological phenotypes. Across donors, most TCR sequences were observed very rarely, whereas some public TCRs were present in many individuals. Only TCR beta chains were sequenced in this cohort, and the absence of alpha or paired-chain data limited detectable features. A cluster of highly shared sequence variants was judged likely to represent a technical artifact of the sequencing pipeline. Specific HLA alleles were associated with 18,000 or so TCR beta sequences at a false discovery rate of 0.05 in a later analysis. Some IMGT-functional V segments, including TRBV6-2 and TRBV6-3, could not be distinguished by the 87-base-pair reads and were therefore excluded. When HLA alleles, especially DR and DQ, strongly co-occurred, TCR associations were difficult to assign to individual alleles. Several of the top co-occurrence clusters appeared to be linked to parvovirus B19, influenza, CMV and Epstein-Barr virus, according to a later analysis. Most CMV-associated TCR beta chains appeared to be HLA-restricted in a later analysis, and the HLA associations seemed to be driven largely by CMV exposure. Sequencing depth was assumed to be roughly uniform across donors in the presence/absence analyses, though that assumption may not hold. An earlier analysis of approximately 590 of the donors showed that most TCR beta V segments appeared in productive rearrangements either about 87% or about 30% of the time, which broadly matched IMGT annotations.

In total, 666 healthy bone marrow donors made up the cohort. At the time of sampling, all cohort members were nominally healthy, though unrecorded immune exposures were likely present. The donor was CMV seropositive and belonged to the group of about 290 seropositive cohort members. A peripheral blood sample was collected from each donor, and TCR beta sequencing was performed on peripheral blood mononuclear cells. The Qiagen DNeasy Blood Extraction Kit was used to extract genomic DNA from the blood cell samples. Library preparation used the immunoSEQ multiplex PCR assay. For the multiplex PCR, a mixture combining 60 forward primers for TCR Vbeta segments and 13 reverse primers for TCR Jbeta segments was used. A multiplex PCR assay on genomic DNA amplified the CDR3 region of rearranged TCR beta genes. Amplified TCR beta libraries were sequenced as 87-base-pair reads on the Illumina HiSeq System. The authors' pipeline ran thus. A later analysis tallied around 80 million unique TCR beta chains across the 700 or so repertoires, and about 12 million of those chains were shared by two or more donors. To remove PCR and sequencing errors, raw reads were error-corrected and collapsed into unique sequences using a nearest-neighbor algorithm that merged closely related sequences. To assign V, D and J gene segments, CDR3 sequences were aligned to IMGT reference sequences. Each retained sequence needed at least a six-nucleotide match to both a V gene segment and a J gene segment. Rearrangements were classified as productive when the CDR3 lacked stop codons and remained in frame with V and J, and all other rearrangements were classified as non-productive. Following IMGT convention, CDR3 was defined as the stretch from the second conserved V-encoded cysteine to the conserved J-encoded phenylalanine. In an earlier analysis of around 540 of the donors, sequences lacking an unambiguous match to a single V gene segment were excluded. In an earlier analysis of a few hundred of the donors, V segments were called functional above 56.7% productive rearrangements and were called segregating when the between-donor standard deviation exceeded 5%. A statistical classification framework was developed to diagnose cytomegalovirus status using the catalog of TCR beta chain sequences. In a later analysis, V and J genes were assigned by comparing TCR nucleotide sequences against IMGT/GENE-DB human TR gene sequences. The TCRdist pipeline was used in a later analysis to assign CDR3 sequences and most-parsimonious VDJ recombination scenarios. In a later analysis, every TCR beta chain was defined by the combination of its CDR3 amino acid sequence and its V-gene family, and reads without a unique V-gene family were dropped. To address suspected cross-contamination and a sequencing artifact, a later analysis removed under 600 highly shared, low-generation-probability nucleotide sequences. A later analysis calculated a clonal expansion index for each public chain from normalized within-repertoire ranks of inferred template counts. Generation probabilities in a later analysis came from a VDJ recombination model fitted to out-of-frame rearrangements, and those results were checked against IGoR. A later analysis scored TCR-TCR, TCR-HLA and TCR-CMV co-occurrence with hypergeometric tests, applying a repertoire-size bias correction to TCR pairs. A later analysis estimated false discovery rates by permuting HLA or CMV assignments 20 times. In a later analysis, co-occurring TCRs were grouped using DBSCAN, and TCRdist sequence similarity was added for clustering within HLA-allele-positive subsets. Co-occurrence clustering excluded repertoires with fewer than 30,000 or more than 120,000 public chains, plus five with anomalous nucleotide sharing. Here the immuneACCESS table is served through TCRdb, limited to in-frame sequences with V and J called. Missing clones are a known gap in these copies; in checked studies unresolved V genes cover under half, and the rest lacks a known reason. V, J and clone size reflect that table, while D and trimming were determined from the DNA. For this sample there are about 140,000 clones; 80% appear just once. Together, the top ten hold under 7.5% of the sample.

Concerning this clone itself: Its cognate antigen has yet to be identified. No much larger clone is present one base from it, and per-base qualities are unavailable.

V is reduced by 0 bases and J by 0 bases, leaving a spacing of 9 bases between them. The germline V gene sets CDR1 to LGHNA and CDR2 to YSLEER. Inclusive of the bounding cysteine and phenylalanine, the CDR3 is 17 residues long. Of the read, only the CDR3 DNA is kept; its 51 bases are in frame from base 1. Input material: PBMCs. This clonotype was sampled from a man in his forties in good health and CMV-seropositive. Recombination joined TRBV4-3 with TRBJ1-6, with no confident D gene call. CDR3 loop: CASSQDGRLSYNSPLHF. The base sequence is TGCGCCAGCAGCCAAGATGGCAGACTCTCCTATAATTCACCCCTCCACTTT.